This T cell receptor (beta chain) is drawn from a study of T cell repertoires in cytomegalovirus infection. Study background: TCR beta signatures that were public indicated CMV infection and matching HLA type. Broader study findings: Cumulative public TCR beta family frequency identified carriers of CMV plus the relevant HLA. HLA-C-restricted, CMV-specific TCR beta clonotypes were dominant ex vivo.

One entry per CDR3 protein, called by TCRdb with MiXCR from the reads. Here the sample spans about 740,000 distinct CDR3 sequences, about a third being singletons. The CDR3 totals 16 residues. Trimming removed 0 bases from V and 0 bases from J; junction bases left unmatched: 7. The germline CDR1 and CDR2 sequences are SQVTM and ANQGSEA. This clonotype was observed a handful of times. Its antigen remains unidentified. The TCR comes from a human donor in good health (CMV status not recorded). Some clones in this sample may be carry-over from other donors' samples. The chain links TRBV29-1 to TRBJ1-2; TRBD1 matches at 7 bases. Sequenced: PBMCs. DNA for the CDR3: TGCAGCGTTGAAGATCGAGGGGACAGTACTAACTATGGCTACACCTTC. This encodes CSVEDRGDSTNYGYTF.